Listed here are 18 T cell receptor beta chains from one sample, sequenced in a study of T cells expressing NK-cell markers. TCRdb reprocessed the 5' RACE reads and stores each CDR3 protein as one record, lacking DNA. The table counts 450,000 to 600,000 distinct CDR3 sequences; 3% to 4.5% lies in the top ten. Sequenced material: blood T cells: a sorted CD56 or NKG2C T cell subset, CD4+ or CD8+ T cells, or bulk PBMC T cells (not recorded which). These TCRs come from a man between 18 and 35 years old in good health.

The chain is built from TRBV2 and TRBJ1-2. CDR1 is SNHLY, CDR2 FYNNEI, per germline. The CDR3 runs 14 residues. The CDR3 region is CASGGSTGNYGYTF.

V usage is TRBV12-3 or TRBV12-4 and J usage is TRBJ2-1. The CDR3 is made up of 15 amino acids. The chain's CDR3 is CASRKDSNHYNEQFF.

This rearrangement joins TRBV5-1 to TRBJ2-3; absent DNA, TCRdb's TRBD2 call cannot be checked. This CDR3 comprises 19 residues. Per germline, CDR1 SGHRS and CDR2 YFSETQ. This chain's CDR3 is CASSSGLAGGKTSTDTQYF.

The chain links TRBV29-1 to TRBJ2-1; absent DNA, TCRdb's TRBD2 call cannot be checked. Germline V gene lookup returns CDR1 SQVTM and CDR2 ANQGSEA. This CDR3 region has 14 residues. The CDR3: CSAGLAGAYNEQFF.

The V gene is TRBV12-3 or TRBV12-4, the J gene TRBJ2-7; TCRdb's D gene call, TRBD1, goes unchecked for lack of DNA. CDR3 length: 14 residues. CDR3 in amino acids: CASTPGQGGYEQYF.

The chain carries TRBV12-3 or TRBV12-4 and TRBJ2-3; as DNA is missing, the TRBD1 call by TCRdb cannot be tested. The CDR3 contains 18 residues. Here the CDR3 reads CASSLGRRGQVSTDTQYF.

The chain employs TRBV10-3 and TRBJ2-1; TCRdb picks TRBD1, but there is no DNA to check that call. This CDR3 is 16 amino acids long. Germline lookup yields CDR1 ENHRY and CDR2 SYGVKD. Here the CDR3 reads CAISEFQRGLPNEQFF.

The CDR3 spells CASSLKQLSGTPRAEQFF. This rearrangement joins TRBV5-6 to TRBJ2-1; TCRdb designates TRBD1, a call that cannot be tested without DNA. Germline V CDR1 and CDR2: SGHDT, YYEEEE. There are 18 residues in the CDR3.

The V call is TRBV3-1, the J call TRBJ2-5. In germline, CDR1 is LGHDT, CDR2 YNNKEL (reference sequence). This CDR3 comprises 14 residues. CDR3 protein: CASSQVNGRETQYF.

CDR3 amino acids: CASSLGRTGGRNEQFF. J is TRBJ2-1 and V is TRBV12-3 or TRBV12-4; TCRdb calls TRBD1, which cannot be checked without DNA. The CDR3 sequence is 16 residues long.

V and J are TRBV6-6 and TRBJ1-3; absent DNA, TCRdb's TRBD1 call cannot be checked. This CDR3 has 13 residues. Germline CDR1 MNHNY, CDR2 SVGAGI (reference sequence). CDR3 amino acids: CASRAGGAGAIYF.

This chain uses TRBV20-1 with TRBJ2-1; checking the TCRdb D call of TRBD2 is not possible without DNA. The CDR3 consists of 19 residues. Per the germline V gene, CDR1 is DFQATT and CDR2 is SNEGSKA (reference sequence). The CDR3 protein is CSARGVGTPDLSSYNEQFF.

This chain links TRBV7-3 with TRBJ2-1; TCRdb's assignment of TRBD1 cannot be checked, as there is no DNA. In germline, CDR1 is SGHTA, CDR2 FQGTGA. The CDR3 contains 16 residues. The CDR3 is CASSPQGAGVYNEQFF.

The V and J genes are TRBV7-8 and TRBJ2-1; as DNA is missing, the TRBD1 call by TCRdb cannot be tested. This CDR3 comprises 15 residues. CDR1 is SGHVS, CDR2 FQNEAQ, per germline. This CDR3 reads CASSATGTGGNEQFF.

The V and J genes are TRBV28 and TRBJ2-1; absent DNA, TCRdb's TRBD2 call cannot be checked. Germline V gene sequence: CDR1 MDHEN, CDR2 SYDVKM. This CDR3 spans 15 amino acids. Here the CDR3 reads CASSYELAGEDEQFF.

The chain joins TRBV6-1 to TRBJ2-1; TCRdb indicates TRBD2, and absent DNA this call remains unverified. The V gene's germline CDR1 is MNHNS and CDR2 SASEGT. This CDR3 spans 16 amino acids. CDR3 sequence: CASREEAGVSYNEQFF.

V and J are TRBV27 and TRBJ2-7; TCRdb reports TRBD1, a call that lacks DNA to check it against. The germline CDR1 and CDR2 sequences are MNHEY and SMNVEV (reference sequence). The CDR3 contains 15 residues. CDR3 loop: CASSPTGESSYEQYF.

The genes are TRBV5-4 and TRBJ2-1. The CDR3 is made up of 13 amino acids. CDR1 is SGHNT and CDR2 is YYREEE in the germline V gene (reference sequence). This CDR3 reads CASSIIAVDEQFF.